These 15 T cell receptor beta chains were sequenced from one sample in a study of T cell changes during pregnancy in multiple sclerosis. The repertoire was sequenced with immunoSEQ multiplex PCR; TCRdb's copy has only in-frame clones and lacks some. The data show 78,000 or so clones, around 92% seen once. Specimen: peripheral blood, collected before pregnancy. The receptors derive from a female donor with multiple sclerosis, enrolled in a pregnancy study.

The rearrangement joins TRBV19 to TRBJ1-1; TRBD1 might be the D (5 bases). CDR3 length: 13 amino acids. Germline lookup yields CDR1 LNHDA and CDR2 SQIVND (reference sequence). Trimming stripped 7 bases from V and 1 base from J, with 10 bases between. Written as DNA, the CDR3 is TGTGCCAGTAAGATCGGGGGGAACACTGAAGCTTTCTTT. This translates into CASKIGGNTEAFF.

The rearrangement joins TRBV28 to TRBJ2-1; the D is unclear. Germline V gene data show CDR1 as MDHEN and CDR2 as SYDVKM. There are 11 residues in the CDR3. Trimming removed 3 bases at V and 9 bases at J, with 6 bases between. The CDR3 reads CASSFRGEQFF. The CDR3 bases are TGTGCCAGCAGTTTTCGAGGTGAGCAGTTCTTC.

The rearrangement uses TRBV6-1 and TRBJ2-7, with D possibly TRBD1 on 7 matching bases. V was shortened by 4 bases and J by 6 bases, with 16 bases between the two germline ends. The CDR3 length is 14 residues. The germline gives CDR1 MNHNS, CDR2 SASEGT. In nucleotides, the CDR3 is TGTGCCAGCAGTGGAGAGGGGGCGCGGGGCGAGCAGTACTTC. Translated: CASSGEGARGEQYF.

The chain combines TRBV28 with TRBJ2-1; TRBD2 matches 8 bases. This CDR3 has 15 amino acids. The germline V gene encodes CDR1 MDHEN and CDR2 SYDVKM. Germline trimming cut 4 bases from V and 7 bases from J; bases unmatched to any gene: 9. In nucleotides, the CDR3 is TGTGCCAGCAGTTCGATTTCGGGAGGGCCGAATGAGCAGTTCTTC. Its translation is CASSSISGGPNEQFF.

The J gene is TRBJ2-3, the V gene TRBV28; 8 positions agree with TRBD2. The J segment lost 4 bases and the V segment lost 4 bases, leaving 10 bases of the junction unmatched. Germline CDR1 MDHEN, CDR2 SYDVKM. CDR3 length: 16 amino acids. Written as DNA, the CDR3 is TGTGCCAGCAGTTGGGACGGGGGGGCGAGGCCAGATACGCAGTATTTT. It codes for CASSWDGGARPDTQYF.

The chain links TRBV7-2 to TRBJ2-1; perhaps TRBD2 as D (5 bases). Between the trimmed V and J ends, which lost 3 bases and 4 bases, there was a span of 7 bases. The germline CDR1 and CDR2 sequences are SGHTA and FQGNSA. This CDR3 has 13 residues. The CDR3 DNA follows: TGTGCCAGCAGCTTCGGGGATTACAATGAGCAGTTCTTC. This sequence encodes CASSFGDYNEQFF.

The rearrangement links TRBV7-2 to TRBJ2-7; the match to TRBD2 covers 13 bases. Looked up from germline, CDR1 is SGHTA and CDR2 is FQGNSA. The CDR3 consists of 15 residues. With V trimmed by 3 bases and J by 4 bases, 3 bases remained unmatched. CDR3 bases: TGTGCCAGCAGCTTCGGACTAGCGGGGGCGTACGAGCAGTACTTC. Protein product: CASSFGLAGAYEQYF.

The chain is built from TRBV19 and TRBJ1-1; possibly TRBD1 for D (5 bases). Per the germline V gene, CDR1 is LNHDA and CDR2 is SQIVND (reference sequence). Trimming stripped 6 bases from V and 2 bases from J, with 7 bases between. CDR3 length: 12 residues. CDR3 nucleotides: TGTGCCAGTAGGACAGCAAACACTGAAGCTTTCTTT. Protein: CASRTANTEAFF.

This chain connects TRBV30 to TRBJ1-1; 11 bases map to TRBD1. This CDR3 is 17 amino acids long. The V segment lost 0 bases and the J segment 2 bases; nucleotides outside the gene matches: 8. The V gene's germline CDR1 is GTSNPN and CDR2 SVGIG (reference sequence). The CDR3 here is CAWSVVFGTGGNTEAFF. DNA of the CDR3: TGTGCCTGGAGTGTAGTGTTTGGGACAGGGGGTAACACTGAAGCTTTCTTT.

V and J are TRBV21-1 and TRBJ2-5; TRBD2, the table's D call, lacks a check against the DNA. TRBV21-1 is listed as a pseudogene. The CDR3 runs to 17 residues. Here the CDR3 DNA reads TGTGCCAGCAGCAAAGCGCGTCCGCCAATAATCCAAGAGACCCAGTACTTC. As protein: CASSKARPPIIQETQYF.

This chain joins TRBV2 and TRBJ1-3; D unresolved. The CDR3 totals 14 residues. Per germline, CDR1 SNHLY and CDR2 FYNNEI. The V and J ends lost 4 bases and 1 base respectively, with 8 bases between them. DNA of the CDR3: TGTGCCAGCAGTGCCTCAGTTTCTGGAAACACCATATATTTT. This translates into CASSASVSGNTIYF.

The CDR3 spells CASSSSATISYNEQFF. CDR3 nucleotides: TGTGCCAGCAGCTCGTCGGCGACAATCTCCTACAATGAGCAGTTCTTC. This sequence joins TRBV5-5 and TRBJ2-1; D gene ambiguous. Trimming removed 3 bases from V and 0 bases from J, with 13 bases in between. CDR1 SGHKS and CDR2 YYEKEE come from the germline V gene (reference sequence). CDR3 length: 16 amino acids.

The V and J genes are TRBV28 and TRBJ2-7, with TRBD1 matching 8 bases. CDR1 is MDHEN and CDR2 is SYDVKM in the germline V gene. CDR3 size: 13 residues. J lost 3 bases, V lost 5 bases, and 3 bases had no gene match. The CDR3 is CASSQQGVYEQYF. In DNA, the CDR3 is TGTGCCAGCAGTCAACAGGGGGTCTACGAGCAGTACTTC.

The genes are TRBV28 and TRBJ1-2; tentatively, D is TRBD1 (6 bases). CDR3 length: 14 amino acids. CDR1 and CDR2 (germline): MDHEN, SYDVKM. V was trimmed by 4 bases and J by 5 bases, leaving 14 bases between them. The CDR3 is CASSSGNRVYGYTF. As DNA, the CDR3 is TGTGCCAGCAGTTCAGGGAACAGGGTGTATGGCTACACCTTC.

The chain is built from TRBV27 and TRBJ1-5; D is perhaps TRBD1 (5 bases). Trimming stripped 8 bases from V and 1 base from J, with 12 bases between. The CDR3 has 14 amino acids. CDR1 is MNHEY and CDR2 is SMNVEV in the germline V gene (reference sequence). The CDR3 DNA reads TGTGCCAGCCGGACATCCCAGAGCAATCAGCCCCAGCATTTT. Protein: CASRTSQSNQPQHF.